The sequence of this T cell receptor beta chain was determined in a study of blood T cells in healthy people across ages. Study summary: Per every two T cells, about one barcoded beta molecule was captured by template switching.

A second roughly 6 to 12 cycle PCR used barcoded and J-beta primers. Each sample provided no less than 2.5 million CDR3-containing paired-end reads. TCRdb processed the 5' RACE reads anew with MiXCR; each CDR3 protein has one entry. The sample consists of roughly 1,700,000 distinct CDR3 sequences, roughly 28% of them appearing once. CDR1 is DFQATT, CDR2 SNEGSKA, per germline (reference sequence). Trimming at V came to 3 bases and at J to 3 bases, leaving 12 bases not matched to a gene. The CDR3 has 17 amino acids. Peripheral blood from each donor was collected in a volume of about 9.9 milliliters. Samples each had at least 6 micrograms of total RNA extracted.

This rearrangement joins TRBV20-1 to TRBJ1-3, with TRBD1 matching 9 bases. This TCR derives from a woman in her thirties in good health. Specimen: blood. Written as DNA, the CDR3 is TGCAGTGCTAGGCTCTCCGGGACAGGGACTAGTGGAAACACCATATATTTT. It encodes CSARLSGTGTSGNTIYF.